Sequencing of this T cell receptor beta chain was carried out in a study of OX40 agonist ivuxolimab in advanced cancers. Study context: With ivuxolimab, an agonistic anti-OX40 (CD134) antibody, patients were treated.

Sequencing was performed with immunoSEQ multiplex PCR; in TCRdb, only in-frame clones are kept and a portion is missing. Among more than 75,000 clones, about nine tenths were seen once, and the ten largest hold over 0.35%. The ends were cut back, 5 bases at V and 0 bases at J, with 8 bases in the middle. The CDR3 loop spans 14 amino acids. The germline CDR1 and CDR2 sequences are LNHDA and SQIVND (reference sequence). The specimen was CD4+ or CD8+ T cells sorted from blood, collected in a trial of the OX40 agonist ivuxolimab. The chain uses TRBV19 and TRBJ1-5; D uncertain. The receptor was isolated from an adult with an advanced solid tumor such as melanoma, head and neck, liver or kidney cancer. CDR3: CASSLENSNQPQHF. CDR3 nucleotide sequence: TGTGCCAGTAGTCTCGAGAATAGCAATCAGCCCCAGCATTTT.